This T cell receptor beta chain is drawn from a study of immune cell composition in non-small cell lung cancer. Findings and limits, study-wide: TIL tumour reactivity correlated with maximal tumour-associated clone frequency in adenocarcinoma. Top 10 clone scores and clonality were higher in squamous than adenocarcinoma. Tumour-associated clones >0.5% occurred in roughly a third of adenocarcinomas, 75% of squamous.

Generated by immunoSEQ multiplex PCR, the TCRdb table keeps only in-frame clones and is missing some. Among roughly 8,000 clones, roughly 70% were seen once, and the ten largest hold under 8.5%. Germline values: CDR1 SGHAT, CDR2 FQDESV (reference sequence). Trimming removed 1 base from V and 3 bases from J, with 13 bases in between. This CDR3 is built from 15 residues. Worth noting for this clone: The antigen remains unidentified.

The receptor's source is a human donor with non-small cell lung cancer. This sequence joins TRBV11-1 and TRBJ2-7; D might be TRBD1 (5 bases). Specimen: lung tumor tissue. The CDR3 protein is CASSLDSFTGYEQYF. The CDR3 bases are TGTGCCAGCAGCTTAGACTCTTTCACAGGCTACGAGCAGTACTTC.